This T cell receptor beta chain originates from a study of blood T cells in healthy people across ages. The CDR3 spans 14 residues. Germline V gene lookup returns CDR1 MNHNY and CDR2 SVGAGI (reference sequence). Deletions cut 5 bases from V and 0 bases from J, with 8 bases between. The sample holds many counts of this clonotype. A sample-barcoded 5' primer and a J-beta primer mix were used in a second PCR of roughly 7 to 11 cycles. In TCRdb, the 5' RACE reads were re-called with MiXCR into one record per CDR3 protein. This table has under 750,000 distinct CDR3 sequences, roughly 48% appearing once. Sequencing was performed on blood. This sequence was found in a man older than 75 in good health. The chain joins TRBV6-6 to TRBJ2-1; D is uncertain. In DNA, the CDR3 is TGTGCCAGCAGTGCCCTCGGCTCCTACAATGAGCAGTTCTTC. Amino acid sequence: CASSALGSYNEQFF.